These 18 T cell receptor beta chains share one sample of origin, sequenced in a study of beta chain features in type 1 diabetes. Points from the study as a whole: Type 1 diabetes patients had TCRB CDR3s that were shorter (moderately but significantly so) in all four CD4+ subsets.

TCRB transcripts that were expressed got sequenced, as all of the isolated RNA had been reverse transcribed. Profiled with immunoSEQ multiplex PCR; TCRdb holds only in-frame clones, not every one. The sample contains around 260,000 clones, about 23% of which appear only once. Their recognized antigens are unknown. Source material: naive CD4+ T cells from blood. Source of these receptors: a woman in her twenties or thirties with type 1 diabetes.

The CDR3 DNA follows: TGTGCCAGCAGCCAAGGGGGACTAGCTCATGAGCAGTTCTTC. It codes for CASSQGGLAHEQFF. This rearrangement joins TRBV14 to TRBJ2-1; TRBD2 matches 9 bases. In germline, CDR1 is SGHDN, CDR2 FVKESK. CDR3 length equals 14 residues. J gave up 8 bases and V 1 base, and 3 bases lay outside the gene matches.

The chain joins TRBV30 to TRBJ2-7; D perhaps matches TRBD1 (6 bases). CDR3 length: 13 residues. The V and J ends lost 0 bases and 2 bases respectively, with 8 bases between them. CDR1 GTSNPN and CDR2 SVGIG come from the germline V gene (reference sequence). Here the CDR3 DNA reads TGTGCCTGGAGTGTAGGGACACCCTACGAGCAGTACTTC. Translating gives CAWSVGTPYEQYF.

This clone was recorded a few times. The chain is built from TRBV9 and TRBJ1-4, with 9 bases fitting TRBD1. V lost 2 bases and J lost 7; bases outside the gene matches: 6. Germline V gene sequence: CDR1 SGDLS, CDR2 YYNGEE. The CDR3 sequence is 15 residues long. CDR3 region: CASSVGDRVPEKLFF. In DNA, the CDR3 is TGTGCCAGCAGCGTCGGGGACAGGGTCCCTGAAAAACTGTTTTTT.

This chain uses TRBV18 with TRBJ2-3; weak D call: TRBD2 (5 bases). The germline V gene encodes CDR1 KGHSH and CDR2 LQKENI. Between the trimmed V and J ends, which lost 3 bases and 11 bases, there was a span of 15 bases. The CDR3 runs 13 residues. This CDR3 is CASSPPGLREQYF. For the CDR3, the DNA is TGTGCCAGCTCACCCCCAGGACTGAGGGAGCAGTATTTT.

CDR3 amino acids: CAWSLGGNQETQYF. The CDR3 DNA is TGTGCCTGGAGCTTAGGGGGAAACCAAGAGACCCAGTACTTC. The chain links TRBV30 to TRBJ2-5; D might be TRBD1 (6 bases). The CDR3 is 14 amino acids. The V and J ends lost 3 bases and 0 bases respectively, with 11 bases between them. CDR1 is GTSNPN, CDR2 SVGIG, per germline (reference sequence). Drawing the rest from reference TRBV30 and TRBJ2-5, the complete variable domain is SQTIHQWPATLVQPVGSPLSLECTVEGTSNPNLYWYRQAAGRGLQLLFYSVGIGQISSEVPQNLSASRPQDRQFILSSKKLLLSDSGFYLCAWSLGGNQETQYFGPGTRLLVL.

The rearrangement links TRBV19 to TRBJ2-1; D is possibly TRBD2 (7 bases). Germline V gene data show CDR1 as LNHDA and CDR2 as SQIVND (reference sequence). V was clipped by 10 bases and J by 7 bases, with 17 bases between them. This CDR3 has 13 amino acids. The DNA of the CDR3 is TGTGCCACCAGGCGGGGAGGGGGTAATGAGCAGTTCTTC. It translates to CATRRGGGNEQFF.

Written as DNA, the CDR3 is TGTGCCAGCAGCTCGCTGGACAGGGGGCAAACTGAAGCTTTCTTT. Translating gives CASSSLDRGQTEAFF. The chain employs TRBV5-6 and TRBJ1-1, with 11 bases that match TRBD1. Per the germline V gene, CDR1 is SGHDT and CDR2 is YYEEEE. V gave up 3 bases and J gave up 5 bases; unmatched junction bases: 6. The length of the CDR3 is 15 residues.

This clone occurred a few times. The chain combines TRBV19 with TRBJ1-5; D is undetermined. Germline V gene sequence: CDR1 LNHDA, CDR2 SQIVND (reference sequence). V shed 5 bases and J shed 7 bases, with 21 bases lying between them. The CDR3 length is 16 residues. The CDR3 bases are TGTGCCAGTAGTTCAACCGGGTCGTTGGACTGGCAGCCCCAGCATTTT. Translation gives CASSSTGSLDWQPQHF.

This chain joins TRBV5-4 and TRBJ2-2, with D uncertain. Deletions cut 1 base from V and 5 bases from J, with 6 bases between. CDR1 is SGHNT and CDR2 is YYREEE in the germline V gene (reference sequence). The CDR3 has 13 residues. The CDR3 reads CASSLSETGELFF. In DNA form, the CDR3 reads TGTGCCAGCAGCTTGTCAGAAACCGGGGAGCTGTTTTTT.

The CDR3 loop reads CSVRRRASTDTQYF. CDR3 DNA sequence: TGCAGCGTGAGAAGGAGGGCGAGCACAGATACGCAGTATTTT. The V and J genes are TRBV29-1 and TRBJ2-3, with D tentatively TRBD2 (6 bases). Germline CDR1 and CDR2: SQVTM and ANQGSEA. There are 14 residues in the CDR3. Trimming took off 6 bases at V and 0 bases at J, with 13 bases between the two ends.

This clone was seen a handful of times. The chain couples TRBV2 to TRBJ1-2; TRBD1 agrees at 7 bases. From germline, CDR1 is SNHLY and CDR2 FYNNEI. CDR3 size: 13 residues. V trimming: 3 bases; J trimming: 9 bases; junction bases outside the gene matches: 7. The DNA of the CDR3 is TGTGCCAGCAGTGAGTTACAGGGGCAGCGCTACACCTTC. Protein sequence: CASSELQGQRYTF.

This clone was seen a few times. The J gene is TRBJ2-5, the V gene TRBV5-1, with D perhaps TRBD2 (6 bases). Germline CDR1 and CDR2: SGHRS and YFSETQ. The CDR3 runs to 13 residues. V was clipped by 4 bases and J by 4 bases, with 11 bases between them. CDR3 nucleotide sequence: TGCGCCAGCAGCCTACTAGCAACAGAGACCCAGTACTTC. As protein: CASSLLATETQYF.

This sequence joins TRBV5-1 and TRBJ1-1; 9 nucleotides align to TRBD1. Trimming cost V 0 bases and J 3 bases; bases outside gene matches: 6. This CDR3 has 16 amino acids. CDR1 SGHRS and CDR2 YFSETQ come from the germline V gene. CDR3 residues: CASSLGGQGEDTEAFF. The CDR3 DNA reads as TGCGCCAGCAGCTTGGGGGGACAGGGAGAGGACACTGAAGCTTTCTTT.

The chain carries TRBV7-2 and TRBJ1-1; D is ambiguous. Germline V gene sequence: CDR1 SGHTA, CDR2 FQGNSA. V shed 2 bases and J shed 2 bases, with 9 bases lying between them. This CDR3 is built from 14 residues. CDR3 DNA: TGTGCCAGCAGCTTATTTGTCATTAACACTGAAGCTTTCTTT. It is translated as CASSLFVINTEAFF.

The chain carries TRBV15 and TRBJ2-7; D may be TRBD1 (5 bases). The length of the CDR3 is 14 residues. V shed 0 bases and J shed 2 bases, with 8 bases lying between them. Germline CDR1 and CDR2: LNHNV and YYDKDF (reference sequence). In DNA form, the CDR3 reads TGTGCCACCAGCAGAGATACAGGAACCTACGAGCAGTACTTC. This sequence encodes CATSRDTGTYEQYF.

On this clone: The sample has other DNA sequences that encode this CDR3 too. This chain links TRBV18 with TRBJ2-5; D unresolved. Trimming left V 0 bases short and J 5 bases short, with 7 bases between. The CDR3 is 13 amino acids. Germline CDR1 is KGHSH and CDR2 is LQKENI. The CDR3: CASSPPSSETQYF. CDR3 sequence (DNA): TGTGCCAGCTCACCACCCAGTTCCGAGACCCAGTACTTC.

For this clone: The same CDR3 is also encoded by other DNA sequences in this sample. The gene calls are TRBV20-1 and TRBJ2-1; D uncertain. Trimming shortened V by 1 base and J by 8 bases, and 3 bases separated the two germline ends. Germline values: CDR1 DFQATT, CDR2 SNEGSKA (reference sequence). The CDR3 extends over 10 amino acids. The CDR3: CSARADEQFF. The CDR3 DNA reads TGCAGTGCTAGAGCCGATGAGCAGTTCTTC.

This chain links TRBV29-1 with TRBJ2-1; D is undetermined. The length of the CDR3 is 14 residues. Germline CDR1 and CDR2: SQVTM and ANQGSEA. V was pared by 5 bases and J by 8 bases, with 19 bases between. The CDR3 nucleotides read TGCAGCGTTTCCCCCTCCCTCGGAGTGGATGAGCAGTTCTTC. It specifies CSVSPSLGVDEQFF.